This T cell receptor (beta chain) was profiled in a study of cytomegalovirus exposure and HLA in healthy donors. Across the study: The 130 or so validation repertoires used a platform that matched the one used for the approximately 620 first-cohort repertoires, as a later analysis reported.

The method was immunoSEQ multiplex PCR; TCRdb's version includes in-frame clones alone and lacks a portion of them. The sample lists under 150,000 clones, approximately 84% occurring once. Points on this clone: No antigen is known for it.

The validation cohort, a group of around 120 subjects, included the donors and was separate from the roughly 670-subject first cohort. Study findings and constraints: Cytomegalovirus association was assigned to about 150 TCR beta chains. According to a subsequent analysis, TCR clusters identified in the first cohort showed a tendency to co-occur across the roughly 130 validation repertoires.

The material sequenced was PBMCs. The clonotype comes from a woman aged 25 to 39 in good health and CMV-seronegative.

The CDR3 loop is CSVPLPAGRAGGYTF. The CDR3 DNA sequence: TGCAGCGTCCCCCTCCCAGCCGGCAGGGCGGGAGGCTACACCTTC. The chain joins TRBV29-1 to TRBJ1-2; D might be TRBD1 (5 bases). The CDR3 is made up of 15 amino acids. The germline V gene has CDR1 SQVTM and CDR2 ANQGSEA. The V and J ends lost 6 bases and 8 bases respectively, with 25 bases between them.